The 29 T cell receptor beta chains presented below share a single source sample, sequenced in a study of cytomegalovirus exposure and HLA in healthy donors. TCRdb's copy holds only in-frame clones and misses some; the assay was immunoSEQ multiplex PCR. The sample holds about 78,000 clones, 90% to 96% seen once. Sequencing input: PBMCs. The receptors here all came from a man aged 18 to 30 in good health and CMV-seropositive.

V and J are TRBV11-2 and TRBJ2-6, with TRBD2 matching over 9 bases. This CDR3 region has 20 residues. Germline V gene data show CDR1 as SGHAT and CDR2 as FQNNGV. V was pared by 0 bases and J by 1 base, with 10 bases of the junction left unmatched. The CDR3 sequence is CASSLDEAGGRKSGANVLTF. The CDR3 DNA is TGTGCCAGCAGCTTAGACGAGGCGGGAGGGCGAAAATCTGGGGCCAACGTCCTGACTTTC.

J is TRBJ1-5 and V is TRBV7-2; no reliable D call. CDR3 size: 12 residues. Germline V lookup: CDR1 SGHTA, CDR2 FQGNSA. V was trimmed by 3 bases and J by 4 bases, leaving 4 bases between them. CDR3 coding DNA: TGTGCCAGCAGCTTCTTAAATCAGCCCCAGCATTTT. Amino acids: CASSFLNQPQHF.

The genes are TRBV20-1 and TRBJ1-2; D is undetermined. Looked up from germline, CDR1 is DFQATT and CDR2 is SNEGSKA (reference sequence). This CDR3 comprises 10 residues. V was clipped by 0 bases and J by 9 bases, with 5 bases between them. The CDR3 nucleotides read TGCAGTGCTAGAGATATCCGCTACACCTTC. Its translation is CSARDIRYTF.

The chain carries TRBV4-1 and TRBJ2-1, with D possibly being TRBD2 (5 bases). CDR1 and CDR2 from the germline V gene are MGHRA and YSYEKL. V was clipped by 1 base and J by 2 bases, with 9 bases between them. The CDR3 contains 15 residues. CDR3 DNA: TGCGCCAGCAGCCAAGTCCGGGGAACCTACAATGAGCAGTTCTTC. As protein: CASSQVRGTYNEQFF.

The chain recombines TRBV13 with TRBJ2-7; D possibly corresponds to TRBD2 (5 bases). The CDR3 is made up of 11 amino acids. Looked up from germline, CDR1 is PRHDT and CDR2 is FYEKMQ (reference sequence). Trimming stripped 3 bases from V and 6 bases from J, with 6 bases between. The CDR3 DNA is TGTGCCAGCAGCTTTGAGGGCGAGCAGTACTTC. The encoded protein is CASSFEGEQYF.

The V and J genes are TRBV9 and TRBJ2-2, with 7 bases lining up with TRBD2. The junction had 1 base not matched to a gene; V was cut back by 1 base and J by 4 bases. Germline CDR1 SGDLS, CDR2 YYNGEE. The CDR3 totals 14 residues. The CDR3 DNA is TGTGCCAGCAGCGTATCTAGCGGCACCGGGGAGCTGTTTTTT. Its translation: CASSVSSGTGELFF.

V and J are TRBV5-4 and TRBJ2-7; unclear D gene. The CDR3 length is 14 residues. Germline V gene sequence: CDR1 SGHNT, CDR2 YYREEE (reference sequence). Trimming took 4 bases from V and 0 from J, leaving 11 bases between them. CDR3 coding DNA: TGTGCCAGCAGCCCCCAGGAAAGCTCCTACGAGCAGTACTTC. The encoded protein is CASSPQESSYEQYF.

The genes are TRBV2 and TRBJ2-7; 9 bases align to TRBD2. V lost 8 bases to trimming and J lost 5 bases; unmatched junction nucleotides: 13. Germline CDR1 reads SNHLY; CDR2 reads FYNNEI. The CDR3 sequence is 15 residues long. DNA for the CDR3: TGTGCCAGCGGCTCATTAGCGGGAGTTATAAACGAGCAGTACTTC. The encoded protein is CASGSLAGVINEQYF.

This chain joins TRBV10-3 and TRBJ2-5; the D gene is possibly TRBD1 (5 bases). The CDR3 runs 14 residues. Trimming took off 6 bases at V and 5 bases at J, with 16 bases between the two ends. CDR1 is ENHRY and CDR2 is SYGVKD in the germline V gene. The CDR3 DNA is TGTGCCATCAGCTCAGAAGGGGCCATGGAGACCCAGTACTTC. The encoded protein is CAISSEGAMETQYF.

The chain employs TRBV7-9 and TRBJ1-1; tentatively, D is TRBD1 (5 bases). Germline V CDR1 and CDR2: SEHNR, FQNEAQ (reference sequence). V was clipped by 5 bases and J by 10 bases, with 17 bases between them. CDR3 length: 13 amino acids. CDR3 DNA: TGTGCCAGCAGCCAAGGTCCGGGCAGGGTAGCTTTCTTT. Its protein product is CASSQGPGRVAFF.

The gene calls are TRBV5-1 and TRBJ2-1, with TRBD2 matching 9 bases. The CDR3 contains 15 residues. After removal of 2 bases from V and 9 bases from J, the junction contained 9 bases not matched to a gene. Germline CDR1 is SGHRS and CDR2 is YFSETQ. The CDR3 is CASSFGVAGAVEQFF. The CDR3 bases are TGCGCCAGCAGCTTTGGAGTAGCGGGAGCGGTTGAGCAGTTCTTC.

The chain is built from TRBV6-5 and TRBJ1-1; D may be TRBD1 (5 bases). The CDR3 covers 13 residues. Trimming removed 7 bases from V and 1 base from J, with 10 bases in between. CDR1 is MNHEY and CDR2 is SVGAGI in the germline V gene. This chain's CDR3 is CASMGGENTEAFF. The CDR3 nucleotides are TGTGCCAGCATGGGGGGAGAGAACACTGAAGCTTTCTTT.

This clone appeared once. The rearrangement joins TRBV2 to TRBJ2-2; a weak D match, TRBD1 (5 bases). Trimming cost V 6 bases and J 4 bases, with 12 bases left between them. CDR1 SNHLY and CDR2 FYNNEI come from the germline V gene. CDR3 size: 14 residues. In DNA, the CDR3 is TGTGCCAGCAGCGCCTGGGGCCGCACCGGGGAGCTGTTTTTT. It encodes CASSAWGRTGELFF. Variable domain in full (rest from reference TRBV2 and TRBJ2-2): EPEVTQTPSHQVTQMGQEVILRCVPISNHLYFYWYRQILGQKVEFLVSFYNNEISEKSEIFDDQFSVERPDGSNFTLKIRSTKLEDSAMYFCASSAWGRTGELFFGEGSRLTVL.

The chain couples TRBV28 to TRBJ2-7; TRBD1 agrees at 7 bases. The germline gives CDR1 MDHEN, CDR2 SYDVKM. With 4 bases clipped from V and 1 base from J, the junction kept 1 base outside the gene matches. The CDR3 totals 13 residues. The CDR3 here is CASSSGQSYEQYF. The CDR3 coding sequence is TGTGCCAGCAGTTCGGGACAGTCCTACGAGCAGTACTTC.

J is TRBJ2-1 and V is TRBV25-1; 7 nucleotides agree with TRBD2. This CDR3 region has 18 residues. CDR1 MGHDK and CDR2 SYGVNS come from the germline V gene. The trim removed 4 bases at V and 2 bases at J, leaving 14 bases unmatched. The CDR3 protein is CASSVLISREGTYNEQFF. CDR3 nucleotide sequence: TGTGCCAGCAGTGTACTCATTAGCAGGGAGGGGACCTACAATGAGCAGTTCTTC. The entire variable domain, with the rest obtained from reference TRBV25-1 and TRBJ2-1, is as follows: EADIYQTPRYLVIGTGKKITLECSQTMGHDKMYWYQQDPGMELHLIHYSYGVNSTEKGDLSSESTVSRIRTEHFPLTLESARPSHTSQYLCASSVLISREGTYNEQFFGPGTRLTVL.

The chain carries TRBV28 and TRBJ1-2, with D possibly being TRBD1 (6 bases). V shed 6 bases and J shed 0 bases, with 11 bases lying between them. CDR3 length: 14 residues. CDR1 MDHEN and CDR2 SYDVKM come from the germline V gene. CDR3 sequence (DNA): TGTGCCAGCAGGGAAGGGGGTGCTAACTATGGCTACACCTTC. Amino acids: CASREGGANYGYTF.

This rearrangement joins TRBV2 to TRBJ1-3; the match to TRBD1 covers 7 bases. The V segment lost 5 bases and the J segment 2 bases; nucleotides outside the gene matches: 6. The CDR3 spans 15 residues. Germline V lookup: CDR1 SNHLY, CDR2 FYNNEI. The CDR3 nucleotides are TGTGCCAGCAGTCCGACAGGGCCTACTGGAAACACCATATATTTT. Its translation: CASSPTGPTGNTIYF.

The chain combines TRBV19 with TRBJ2-2, with TRBD1 matching over 10 bases. The CDR3 spans 13 residues. Trimming cost V 5 bases and J 6 bases; bases outside gene matches: 0. Germline V gene data show CDR1 as LNHDA and CDR2 as SQIVND (reference sequence). The CDR3: CASSGTGAGELFF. The CDR3 DNA follows: TGTGCCAGTAGTGGGACAGGGGCCGGGGAGCTGTTTTTT.

The rearrangement uses TRBV19 and TRBJ2-2; D not resolved. V was cut by 3 bases and J by 1 base, with 6 bases left in between. Germline CDR1 is LNHDA and CDR2 is SQIVND (reference sequence). There are 14 residues in the CDR3. CDR3 DNA sequence: TGTGCCAGTAGTATGGCAGGGAACACCGGGGAGCTGTTTTTT. This gives the protein CASSMAGNTGELFF.

The V gene is TRBV30, the J gene TRBJ1-2; 9 positions match TRBD1. Trimming took 5 bases from V and 5 from J; bases not matched to a gene: 15. This CDR3 is 16 amino acids long. The germline V gene has CDR1 GTSNPN and CDR2 SVGIG (reference sequence). CDR3 in DNA: TGTGCCTGGCAACCCGGGACAGGGAGTGCTCGGTATGGCTACACCTTC. Translating it yields CAWQPGTGSARYGYTF. The entire variable domain, with the rest obtained from reference TRBV30 and TRBJ1-2, is as follows: SQTIHQWPATLVQPVGSPLSLECTVEGTSNPNLYWYRQAAGRGLQLLFYSVGIGQISSEVPQNLSASRPQDRQFILSSKKLLLSDSGFYLCAWQPGTGSARYGYTFGSGTRLTVV.

This chain joins TRBV7-6 and TRBJ2-2; 9 bases map to TRBD2. The CDR3 is 14 amino acids. Trimming removed 10 bases from V and 4 bases from J; junction bases left unmatched: 7. Germline loops: CDR1 SGHVS, CDR2 FNYEAQ. DNA for the CDR3: TGTGCCACCCGTCCTAGCGGGGTCACCGGGGAGCTGTTTTTT. This gives the protein CATRPSGVTGELFF.

The chain couples TRBV19 to TRBJ1-1; 11 bases agree with TRBD1. The CDR3 runs to 16 residues. Germline V gene data show CDR1 as LNHDA and CDR2 as SQIVND (reference sequence). V lost 7 bases to trimming and J lost 5 bases; unmatched junction nucleotides: 12. CDR3 loop: CASISMDRGRGTEAFF. The CDR3, as DNA: TGTGCCAGTATTTCCATGGACAGGGGGCGCGGGACTGAAGCTTTCTTT.

The J gene is TRBJ1-5, the V gene TRBV28; 7 bases align to TRBD1. After removal of 6 bases from V and 0 bases from J, the junction contained 8 bases not matched to a gene. CDR3 size: 16 residues. In germline, CDR1 is MDHEN, CDR2 SYDVKM. In DNA, the CDR3 is TGTGCCAGCAGCCTCCCCCCAGGGGGTAGCAATCAGCCCCAGCATTTT. Its translation: CASSLPPGGSNQPQHF. The full variable domain, rest sourced from reference TRBV28 and TRBJ1-5, is DVKVTQSSRYLVKRTGEKVFLECVQDMDHENMFWYRQDPGLGLRLIYFSYDVKMKEKGDIPEGYSVSREKKERFSLILESASTNQTSMYLCASSLPPGGSNQPQHFGDGTRLSIL.

V is TRBV27 and J is TRBJ2-1; perhaps TRBD2 as D (6 bases). V dropped 3 bases and J dropped 7 bases, with 13 bases sitting between them. Germline V CDR1 and CDR2: MNHEY, SMNVEV (reference sequence). The CDR3 has 14 residues. The CDR3 sequence is CASSLVGSHNEQFF. In DNA, the CDR3 is TGTGCCAGCAGTTTGGTCGGGAGCCATAATGAGCAGTTCTTC.

The rearrangement uses TRBV12-5 and TRBJ1-1, with a possible D match to TRBD1 (5 bases). V lost 5 bases and J 1 base, leaving 8 bases between the germline ends. Germline V gene sequence: CDR1 LGHNT, CDR2 FRNRAP. This CDR3 is 13 amino acids long. The CDR3 sequence is CASGVQGNTEAFF. Here the CDR3 DNA reads TGTGCTAGTGGTGTCCAGGGGAACACTGAAGCTTTCTTT.

The chain links TRBV7-9 to TRBJ1-4, with a tentative D call TRBD1 (6 bases). Germline CDR1 and CDR2: SEHNR and FQNEAQ (reference sequence). V was cut by 4 bases and J by 4 bases, with 19 bases left in between. The CDR3 is 17 residues long. The CDR3 DNA reads as TGTGCCAGCAGCTCCCTAAAGGACAGCTCCATTAATGAAAAACTGTTTTTT. This sequence encodes CASSSLKDSSINEKLFF. Full variable domain (missing parts from reference TRBV7-9 and TRBJ1-4): DTGVSQNPRHKITKRGQNVTFRCDPISEHNRLYWYRQTLGQGPEFLTYFQNEAQLEKSRLLSDRFSAERPKGSFSTLEIQRTEQGDSAMYLCASSSLKDSSINEKLFFGSGTQLSVL.

The chain is built from TRBV7-9 and TRBJ2-5; TRBD1 matches 7 bases. Per the germline V gene, CDR1 is SEHNR and CDR2 is FQNEAQ (reference sequence). CDR3 length: 15 residues. V trimming: 5 bases; J trimming: 1 base; junction bases outside the gene matches: 7. The CDR3 nucleotides read TGTGCCAGCAGCCCCGGGACAGCACTCCAAGAGACCCAGTACTTC. This encodes CASSPGTALQETQYF.

The V and J genes are TRBV7-8 and TRBJ2-7, with 10 bases aligning to TRBD2. Germline CDR1 and CDR2: SGHVS and FQNEAQ. This CDR3 comprises 14 residues. V lost 6 bases and J lost 6; bases outside the gene matches: 8. The CDR3 sequence: CASSITSGTSEQYF. CDR3 coding DNA: TGTGCCAGCAGTATCACTAGCGGGACCTCCGAGCAGTACTTC.

This clone occurred once. The chain is built from TRBV29-1 and TRBJ2-3, with 14 bases identical to TRBD2. CDR3 length: 18 residues. Germline V gene data show CDR1 as SQVTM and CDR2 as ANQGSEA. J was trimmed by 1 base and V by 6 bases; bases with no gene match: 12. CDR3 nucleotides: TGCAGCGTGAACGGACTAGCGGGAGGTATAATACGCACAGATACGCAGTATTTT. Translated, it gives CSVNGLAGGIIRTDTQYF.